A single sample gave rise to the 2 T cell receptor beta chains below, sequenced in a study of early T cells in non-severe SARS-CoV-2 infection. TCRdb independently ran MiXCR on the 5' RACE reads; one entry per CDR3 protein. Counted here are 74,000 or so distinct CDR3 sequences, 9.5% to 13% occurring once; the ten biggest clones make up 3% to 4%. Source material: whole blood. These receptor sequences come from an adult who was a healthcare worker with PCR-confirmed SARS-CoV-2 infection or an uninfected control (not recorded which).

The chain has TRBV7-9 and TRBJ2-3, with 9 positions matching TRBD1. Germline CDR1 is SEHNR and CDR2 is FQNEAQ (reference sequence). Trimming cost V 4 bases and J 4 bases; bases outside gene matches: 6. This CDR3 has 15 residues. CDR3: CASSSHRGLADTQYF. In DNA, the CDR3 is TGTGCCAGCAGCTCCCACAGGGGGCTCGCAGATACGCAGTATTTT.

CDR3 in amino acids: CASSMTMGGGGNTIYF. As DNA, the CDR3 is TGTGCCAGCAGCATGACTATGGGGGGCGGTGGAAACACCATATATTTT. This chain joins TRBV12-3 or TRBV12-4 and TRBJ1-3; maybe TRBD1 (6 bases). V was pared by 6 bases and J by 3 bases, with 18 bases between. This CDR3 region has 16 residues.